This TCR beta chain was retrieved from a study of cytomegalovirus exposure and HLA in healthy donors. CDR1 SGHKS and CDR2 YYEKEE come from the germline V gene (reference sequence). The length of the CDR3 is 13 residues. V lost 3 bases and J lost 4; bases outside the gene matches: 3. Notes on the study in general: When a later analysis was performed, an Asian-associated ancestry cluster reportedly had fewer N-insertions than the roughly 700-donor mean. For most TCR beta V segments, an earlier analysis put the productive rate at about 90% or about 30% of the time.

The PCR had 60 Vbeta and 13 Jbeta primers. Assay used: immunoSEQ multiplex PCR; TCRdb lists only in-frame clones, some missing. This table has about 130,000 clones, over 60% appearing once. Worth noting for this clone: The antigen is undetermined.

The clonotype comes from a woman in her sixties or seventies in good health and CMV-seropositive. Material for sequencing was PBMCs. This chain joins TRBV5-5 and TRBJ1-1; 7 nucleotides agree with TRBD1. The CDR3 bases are TGTGCCAGCAGCTGGCCAGGGGGCACTGAAGCTTTCTTT. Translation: CASSWPGGTEAFF.